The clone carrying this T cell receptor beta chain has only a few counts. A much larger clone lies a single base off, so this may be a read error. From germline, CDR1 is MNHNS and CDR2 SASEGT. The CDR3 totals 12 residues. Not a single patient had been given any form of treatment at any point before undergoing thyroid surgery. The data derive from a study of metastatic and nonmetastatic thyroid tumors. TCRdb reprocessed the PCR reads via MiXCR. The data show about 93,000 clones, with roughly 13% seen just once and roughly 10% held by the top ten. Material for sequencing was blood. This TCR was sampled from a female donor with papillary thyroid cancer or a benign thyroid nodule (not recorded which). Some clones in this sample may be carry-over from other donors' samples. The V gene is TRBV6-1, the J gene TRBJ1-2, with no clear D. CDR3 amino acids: CVHYEAPHCYTF. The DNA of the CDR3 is TGTGTTCATTACGAAGCGCCCCATTGCTACACCTTC.